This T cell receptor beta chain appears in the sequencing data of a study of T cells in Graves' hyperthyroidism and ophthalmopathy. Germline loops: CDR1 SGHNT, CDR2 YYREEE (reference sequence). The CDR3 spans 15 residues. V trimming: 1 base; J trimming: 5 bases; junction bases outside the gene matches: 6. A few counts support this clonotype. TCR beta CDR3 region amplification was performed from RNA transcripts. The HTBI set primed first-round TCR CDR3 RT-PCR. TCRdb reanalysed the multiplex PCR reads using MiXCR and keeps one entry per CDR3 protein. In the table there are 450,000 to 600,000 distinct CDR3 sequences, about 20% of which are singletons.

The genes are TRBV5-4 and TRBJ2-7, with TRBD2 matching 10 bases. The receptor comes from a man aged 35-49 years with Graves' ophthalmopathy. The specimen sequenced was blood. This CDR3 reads CASSLPAGGTHEQYF. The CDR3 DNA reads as TGTGCCAGCAGCTTGCCAGCGGGAGGGACCCACGAGCAGTACTTC.